This passage covers 7 T cell receptor beta chains from one sample sequenced in a study of T and B cells in COVID-19 patients. From blood, roughly 220-550 ng of genomic DNA served as TRB template. TRB rearrangements were amplified by multiplex PCR with BIOMED2 TRB-A/B primers. TCRdb ran MiXCR on the multiplex PCR reads and lists one entry per CDR3 protein. The sample carries about 11,000 distinct CDR3 sequences, approximately 35% recorded once. Sequenced material: blood. The origin of the receptors is a human donor with active COVID-19.

The chain carries TRBV12-3 or TRBV12-4 and TRBJ2-6; D not resolved. The CDR3 runs 15 residues. V was pared by 5 bases and J by 0 bases, with 8 bases between. CDR3 region: CASSTESSGANVLTF. In DNA form, the CDR3 reads TGTGCCAGCAGTACAGAAAGCTCTGGGGCCAACGTCCTGACTTTC.

This clonotype came up once. The V call is TRBV19, the J call TRBJ1-2; TRBD1 matches at 9 bases. CDR1 is LNHDA, CDR2 SQIVND, per germline (reference sequence). V lost 7 bases, J lost 4 bases, and 7 bases stayed unmatched. The CDR3 extends over 14 amino acids. CDR3 sequence (DNA): TGTGCCAGTACGGACAGGGGAAGTGCCTATGGCTACACCTTC. Protein product: CASTDRGSAYGYTF.

This chain links TRBV12-3 or TRBV12-4 with TRBJ1-5; D not resolved. V was pared by 5 bases and J by 5 bases, with 10 bases between. The CDR3 totals 13 residues. DNA of the CDR3: TGTGCCAGCAGTCCCCGCCCGGATCAGCCCCAGCATTTT. It translates to CASSPRPDQPQHF.

This clonotype ranks as medium-sized. CDR3 DNA sequence: TGTGCCAGCAGTTTACGACGGACTGCGAACACCGGGGAGCTGTTTTTT. Translating it yields CASSLRRTANTGELFF. This chain uses TRBV12-3 or TRBV12-4 with TRBJ2-2; D possibly corresponds to TRBD2 (5 bases). Trimming removed 2 bases at V and 0 bases at J, with 10 bases between. CDR3 length: 16 amino acids.

This clonotype is labeled as medium-sized. The genes are TRBV6-1 and TRBJ2-3, with 8 bases lining up with TRBD2. Per the germline V gene, CDR1 is MNHNS and CDR2 is SASEGT. The junction had 10 bases not matched to a gene; V was cut back by 7 bases and J by 7 bases. There are 14 residues in the CDR3. CDR3 bases: TGTGCCAGCACCACCATCGGGAGGGGGAATACGCAGTATTTT. Protein product: CASTTIGRGNTQYF.

This clonotype is termed medium-sized. V and J are TRBV11-1 and TRBJ1-4, with 9 bases that match TRBD1. Germline V gene data show CDR1 as SGHAT and CDR2 as FQDESV (reference sequence). The CDR3 is 16 amino acids. With V trimmed by 5 bases and J by 6 bases, 10 bases remained unmatched. CDR3 coding DNA: TGTGCCAGCAGCCTCGGACAGGGGCCTCCCTATGAAAAACTGTTTTTT. Encoded protein: CASSLGQGPPYEKLFF. Complete variable domain (other parts from reference TRBV11-1 and TRBJ1-4): EAEVAQSPRYKITEKSQAVAFWCDPISGHATLYWYRQILGQGPELLVQFQDESVVDDSQLPKDRFSAERLKGVDSTLKIQPAELGDSAMYLCASSLGQGPPYEKLFFGSGTQLSVL.

This clonotype was seen a handful of times. The J gene is TRBJ1-1, the V gene TRBV11-2; D possibly corresponds to TRBD1 (5 bases). Trimming took off 6 bases at V and 1 base at J, with 9 bases between the two ends. There are 13 residues in the CDR3. The germline CDR1 and CDR2 sequences are SGHAT and FQNNGV. This chain's CDR3 is CASSPTGNTEAFF. CDR3 DNA sequence: TGTGCCAGCAGTCCTACAGGGAACACTGAAGCTTTCTTT.